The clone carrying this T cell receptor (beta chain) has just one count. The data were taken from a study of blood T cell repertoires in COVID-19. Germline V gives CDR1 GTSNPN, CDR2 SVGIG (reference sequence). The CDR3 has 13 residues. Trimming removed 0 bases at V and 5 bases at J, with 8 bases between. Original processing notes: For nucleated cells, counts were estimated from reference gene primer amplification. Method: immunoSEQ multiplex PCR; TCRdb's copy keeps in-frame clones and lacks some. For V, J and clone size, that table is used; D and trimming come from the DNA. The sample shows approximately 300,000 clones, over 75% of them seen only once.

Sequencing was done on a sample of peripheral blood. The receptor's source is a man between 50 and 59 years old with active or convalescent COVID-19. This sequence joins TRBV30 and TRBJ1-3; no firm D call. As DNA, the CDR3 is TGTGCCTGGAGTGTAAACGGGAGAAACACCATATATTTT. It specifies CAWSVNGRNTIYF.